Reported below is one TCR beta chain. The V gene's germline CDR1 is MNHEY and CDR2 SVGAGI. Trimming left V 8 bases short and J 3 bases short, with 13 bases between. This CDR3 region has 13 residues. Sequencing was performed with immunoSEQ multiplex PCR; in TCRdb, only in-frame clones are kept and a portion is missing. The table has more than 95,000 clones, about 90% seen once. The source of the sample is a study of control samples from healthy donors and cancer patients. This receptor was taken from a man aged 18 to 35 in good health. Specimen: blood. The V and J genes are TRBV6-5 and TRBJ1-1; D is perhaps TRBD1 (5 bases). This chain's CDR3 is CASSRVTDTEAFF. The CDR3 nucleotides read TGTGCCAGCTCCAGGGTAACGGACACTGAAGCTTTCTTT.